This T cell receptor (beta chain) derives from a study of beta chain features in type 1 diabetes. Germline CDR1 and CDR2: GTSNPN and SVGIG (reference sequence). The trim removed 1 base at V and 0 bases at J, leaving 0 bases unmatched. The CDR3 sequence is 15 residues long. Donors underwent one heparinised blood draw, 95 to 150 mL on average. Investigators reverse transcribed all isolated RNA, so they sequenced expressed TCRB transcripts. Assay used: immunoSEQ multiplex PCR; TCRdb lists only in-frame clones, some missing. The table records about 410,000 clones, approximately 14% of them present only once. This clone was seen a handful of times. Its specificity is unknown. Other DNA sequences in the same sample also yield this CDR3. Whole-study results and caveats: Type 1 diabetes patients had fewer VDJ junction insertions and more deletions.

Sequenced sample: naive CD4+ T cells from blood. The J gene is TRBJ2-3, the V gene TRBV30, with 11 bases fitting TRBD2. The receptor comes from a man younger than 45 in good health. The CDR3 loop is CAWSGTSGSTDTQYF. The CDR3 DNA reads TGTGCCTGGAGTGGGACTAGCGGGAGCACAGATACGCAGTATTTT.